This TCR beta chain was found in a study of identical twins. Study-level findings and limits: Alpha sequences out of frame and shared by twins had excess low generation probability. The conclusions drew on cross-sectional statistical analysis instead of tracking the same donors.

The germline V gene has CDR1 DFQATT and CDR2 SNEGSKA (reference sequence). The CDR3 has 15 residues. V was clipped by 1 base and J by 2 bases, with 11 bases between them. In the case of this clonotype: Its antigen is still unknown.

TCRdb fed the 5' RACE reads into MiXCR, producing one record per CDR3 protein. The data contain around 340,000 distinct CDR3 sequences, roughly 9% of them singletons. This clonotype was sampled from a woman aged 50 to 65 in good health. Sequencing was done on a sample of naive T cells sorted from blood. The chain is built from TRBV20-1 and TRBJ1-4; D perhaps matches TRBD1 (6 bases). This chain's CDR3 is CSARAGGRTNEKLFF. Written as DNA, the CDR3 is TGCAGTGCTAGAGCCGGGGGGCGGACTAATGAAAAACTGTTTTTT.